The 21 T cell receptor beta chains given below trace back to one sample, sequenced in a study of T cell responses to AZD1222 COVID-19 vaccine. Assay used: immunoSEQ multiplex PCR; TCRdb lists only in-frame clones, some missing. The data contain about 110,000 clones, roughly 90% of them seen just once; the ten biggest clones take up approximately 15%. Sequenced material: peripheral blood, taken on day 0 of AZD1222 vaccination. These receptors were obtained from an adult in good health.

The chain employs TRBV5-1 and TRBJ2-1, with a weak D call TRBD1 (6 bases). The germline gives CDR1 SGHRS, CDR2 YFSETQ. The CDR3 sequence is 13 residues long. The V and J ends lost 2 bases and 10 bases respectively, with 13 bases between them. CDR3 amino acids: CASSLNRVGEQFF. CDR3 bases: TGCGCCAGCAGCTTAAACAGGGTCGGCGAGCAGTTCTTC.

This clone appeared a single time. This chain joins TRBV4-1 and TRBJ2-2; 11 bases line up with TRBD2. This CDR3 contains 19 residues. With 0 bases clipped from V and 2 bases from J, the junction kept 8 bases outside the gene matches. CDR1 MGHRA and CDR2 YSYEKL come from the germline V gene. CDR3 protein: CASSQDVIAGGPNTGELFF. DNA of the CDR3: TGCGCCAGCAGCCAAGATGTCATAGCGGGGGGGCCCAACACCGGGGAGCTGTTTTTT.

V is TRBV10-3 and J is TRBJ1-4, with 7 nucleotides matching TRBD1. The CDR3 covers 16 residues. CDR1 and CDR2 from the germline V gene are ENHRY and SYGVKD. Unmatched junction bases numbered 12, after V lost 6 bases and J lost 5 bases. The CDR3 region has the DNA TGTGCCATCAGCAGACAGGGAAACTTTCGAAATGAAAAACTGTTTTTT. This sequence encodes CAISRQGNFRNEKLFF.

This chain joins TRBV4-3 and TRBJ2-1; no clear D gene. The V and J ends lost 0 bases and 7 bases respectively, with 13 bases between them. Germline V CDR1 and CDR2: LGHNA, YSLEER. The CDR3 consists of 15 residues. The CDR3, as DNA: TGCGCCAGCAGCCAAGACCCCGCGAATGGGAATGAGCAGTTCTTC. Encoded protein: CASSQDPANGNEQFF.

V usage is TRBV28 and J usage is TRBJ2-7, with a possible D match to TRBD2 (6 bases). The CDR3 length is 15 residues. The germline V gene encodes CDR1 MDHEN and CDR2 SYDVKM. With 5 bases removed from V and 4 bases from J, the gap between germline ends came to 18 bases. The CDR3 bases are TGTGCCAGCAGTCCCCCTCGGGGGAGTGAGTACGAGCAGTACTTC. It specifies CASSPPRGSEYEQYF. Together with reference TRBV28 and TRBJ2-7, the CDR3 gives the full variable domain: DVKVTQSSRYLVKRTGEKVFLECVQDMDHENMFWYRQDPGLGLRLIYFSYDVKMKEKGDIPEGYSVSREKKERFSLILESASTNQTSMYLCASSPPRGSEYEQYFGPGTRLTVT.

The V call is TRBV5-6, the J call TRBJ2-7; the D gene is possibly TRBD1 (5 bases). V lost 0 bases to trimming and J lost 6 bases, with 7 bases between them. There are 12 residues in the CDR3. Per germline, CDR1 SGHDT and CDR2 YYEEEE. The CDR3: CASSLATGEQYF. The CDR3 nucleotides read TGTGCCAGCAGCTTGGCTACAGGCGAGCAGTACTTC.

This clone has just one count. The chain joins TRBV9 to TRBJ2-2; 15 bases line up with TRBD2. The CDR3 totals 17 residues. Germline V gene data show CDR1 as SGDLS and CDR2 as YYNGEE. With V trimmed by 6 bases and J by 4 bases, 7 bases remained unmatched. Written as DNA, the CDR3 is TGTGCCAGCAACGTGGGACTAGCGGGAGGACGCACCGGGGAGCTGTTTTTT. It specifies CASNVGLAGGRTGELFF.

In DNA form, the CDR3 reads TGTGCCAGCAGTACGGGCCTTAACACCGGGGAGCTGTTTTTT. Translated, it gives CASSTGLNTGELFF. The chain employs TRBV6-4 and TRBJ2-2; D uncertain. The V gene lost 5 bases and the J gene lost 2 bases, with 9 bases spanning the gap. The CDR3 loop spans 14 amino acids. CDR1 and CDR2 (germline): MRHNA, SNTAGT.

V is TRBV11-1 and J is TRBJ1-1; D perhaps matches TRBD1 (6 bases). The CDR3 length is 15 residues. The V gene lost 3 bases and the J gene lost 4 bases, with 15 bases spanning the gap. CDR1 and CDR2 (germline): SGHAT, FQDESV (reference sequence). Here the CDR3 reads CASSFLGGLITEAFF. CDR3 nucleotide sequence: TGTGCCAGCAGCTTCCTCGGGGGGCTTATCACTGAAGCTTTCTTT. The whole variable domain, remainder taken from reference TRBV11-1 and TRBJ1-1, is EAEVAQSPRYKITEKSQAVAFWCDPISGHATLYWYRQILGQGPELLVQFQDESVVDDSQLPKDRFSAERLKGVDSTLKIQPAELGDSAMYLCASSFLGGLITEAFFGQGTRLTVV.

The rearrangement joins TRBV2 to TRBJ2-2; 8 bases are a match to TRBD1. The V segment lost 8 bases and the J segment 2 bases; nucleotides outside the gene matches: 7. In germline, CDR1 is SNHLY, CDR2 FYNNEI. The length of the CDR3 is 15 residues. CDR3 loop: CASSRDRINTGELFF. The CDR3 bases are TGTGCCAGCTCCCGGGACAGGATTAACACCGGGGAGCTGTTTTTT.

This clone has only a few counts. V gene TRBV27 combines with J gene TRBJ2-2; perhaps TRBD1 as D (6 bases). Germline V gene data show CDR1 as MNHEY and CDR2 as SMNVEV (reference sequence). Deletions cut 7 bases from V and 5 bases from J, with 17 bases between. This CDR3 region has 15 residues. The CDR3, as DNA: TGTGCCAGCAAAACGCGAGGGGGATGGACCGGGGAGCTGTTTTTT. Amino acid sequence: CASKTRGGWTGELFF.

CDR3 amino acids: CASSLGGGGKNSPLHF. In DNA form, the CDR3 reads TGTGCCAGCAGCTTAGGGGGTGGAGGGAAAAATTCACCCCTCCACTTT. The rearrangement links TRBV11-3 to TRBJ1-6; no reliable D call. V was clipped by 1 base and J by 7 bases, with 14 bases between them. CDR3 size: 16 residues. In germline, CDR1 is SGHNT, CDR2 YENEEA.

This clone came up a few times. The chain has TRBV9 and TRBJ1-5, with D possibly being TRBD1 (5 bases). There are 15 residues in the CDR3. Per germline, CDR1 SGDLS and CDR2 YYNGEE. V shed 0 bases and J shed 9 bases, with 16 bases lying between them. CDR3 sequence reads: CASSVDGRAGAPQHF. For the CDR3, the DNA is TGTGCCAGCAGCGTAGATGGCAGGGCTGGTGCGCCCCAGCATTTT.

V is TRBV3-1 (or the pseudogene TRBV3-2) and J is TRBJ1-2; unclear D gene. Between the trimmed V and J ends, which lost 4 bases and 8 bases, there was a span of 26 bases. Germline loops: CDR1 LGHDT, CDR2 YNNKEL (reference sequence). The CDR3 is 17 amino acids. The CDR3 DNA sequence: TGTGCCAGCAGCCCCTCCGTAGGGCGGCTACTACCTATGGGCTACACCTTC. It codes for CASSPSVGRLLPMGYTF.

This chain links TRBV4-2 with TRBJ1-1, with 10 bases identical to TRBD1. Germline-derived CDR1 and CDR2 are LGHNA and YNFKEQ. The CDR3 loop spans 14 amino acids. V gave up 4 bases and J gave up 7 bases; unmatched junction bases: 6. The CDR3 nucleotides read TGTGCCAGCAGCCCGACAGGGGGCTGGGTTGAAGCTTTCTTT. It encodes CASSPTGGWVEAFF.

The chain couples TRBV5-1 to TRBJ1-4; D gene uncertain. The CDR3 is made up of 15 amino acids. Germline-derived CDR1 and CDR2 are SGHRS and YFSETQ. The V end lost 6 bases, the J end lost 1 base, and 13 bases lay between the germline ends. The DNA of the CDR3 is TGCGCCAGCACCGCCGATGGCCTAACTAATGAAAAACTGTTTTTT. Translated, it gives CASTADGLTNEKLFF.

The rearrangement uses TRBV4-2 and TRBJ2-1; 11 nucleotides line up with TRBD2. Germline V gene lookup returns CDR1 LGHNA and CDR2 YNFKEQ. The CDR3 has 21 amino acids. Trimming took 0 bases from V and 4 from J; bases not matched to a gene: 17. The CDR3, as DNA: TGTGCCAGCAGCCAAGAAGGCGGGGAGACTAGCGGGATCGGCCTTTACAATGAGCAGTTCTTC. Protein: CASSQEGGETSGIGLYNEQFF.

The gene calls are TRBV19 and TRBJ1-3; D remains unclear. Trimming removed 4 bases at V and 7 bases at J, with 5 bases between. This CDR3 contains 11 residues. Germline V gives CDR1 LNHDA, CDR2 SQIVND (reference sequence). CDR3 protein: CASSTRNTIYF. The CDR3 DNA reads TGTGCCAGTAGTACCAGGAACACCATATATTTT.

The gene calls are TRBV30 and TRBJ1-5, with no clear D. The germline V gene encodes CDR1 GTSNPN and CDR2 SVGIG (reference sequence). CDR3 length equals 14 residues. V lost 0 bases, J lost 4 bases, and 10 bases lay in between. The CDR3 bases are TGTGCCTGGAGTGTACGGTTCGGTAATCAGCCCCAGCATTTT. It codes for CAWSVRFGNQPQHF.

The V gene is TRBV19, the J gene TRBJ1-5; TRBD1 might be the D (5 bases). This CDR3 spans 15 amino acids. CDR1 is LNHDA and CDR2 is SQIVND in the germline V gene (reference sequence). Between the trimmed V and J ends, which lost 8 bases and 7 bases, there was a span of 21 bases. For the CDR3, the DNA is TGTGCCAGTTCCGATGGGGGACTCCCGCTCCAGCCCCAGCATTTT. Translated, it gives CASSDGGLPLQPQHF.

This chain joins TRBV9 and TRBJ1-1, with D perhaps matching TRBD1 (5 bases). In germline, CDR1 is SGDLS, CDR2 YYNGEE. There are 15 residues in the CDR3. Between the trimmed V and J ends, which lost 4 bases and 4 bases, there was a span of 17 bases. CDR3 residues: CASSPWGGRGTEAFF. The CDR3 DNA reads TGTGCCAGCAGCCCCTGGGGAGGGAGGGGCACTGAAGCTTTCTTT.